The 10 T cell receptor beta chains reported below all come from one sample, sequenced in a study of beta chain features in type 1 diabetes. All of the isolated RNA was reverse transcribed, so expressed TCRB transcripts were sequenced. Using immunoSEQ multiplex PCR, the repertoire was profiled, and TCRdb retains in-frame clones only, with some absent. The sample lists 400,000 to 500,000 clones; roughly 13% were seen once. The sequencing input was naive CD4+ T cells from blood. These receptors came from a man younger than 40 in good health.

This chain links TRBV29-1 with TRBJ2-1, with D possibly matching TRBD2 (5 bases). Trimming stripped 3 bases from V and 10 bases from J, with 13 bases between. The CDR3 covers 12 residues. The germline gives CDR1 SQVTM, CDR2 ANQGSEA. DNA for the CDR3: TGCAGCGTTGATAGGCCCCAGCGGGAGCAGTTCTTC. Its protein product is CSVDRPQREQFF.

The CDR3 DNA sequence: TGTGCCATCAGTGAGTCGCAAGATACGCAGTATTTT. As protein: CAISESQDTQYF. This chain links TRBV10-3 with TRBJ2-3; D gene unclear. The V end was cut by 0 bases, the J end by 5 bases, with 3 bases between. Per germline, CDR1 ENHRY and CDR2 SYGVKD. The CDR3 runs 12 residues.

J is TRBJ2-2 and V is TRBV15; a possible D gene is TRBD2 (6 bases). This CDR3 is 15 amino acids long. Trimming cost V 0 bases and J 4 bases, with 9 bases left between them. The V gene's germline CDR1 is LNHNV and CDR2 YYDKDF (reference sequence). The CDR3 DNA sequence: TGTGCCACCAGCAGAGATCTCGGGGGCACCGGGGAGCTGTTTTTT. Translated, it gives CATSRDLGGTGELFF.

This clone has just a few counts. The V gene is TRBV4-3, the J gene TRBJ2-3, with D perhaps given as TRBD1 or TRBD2 (5 bases each). This CDR3 is built from 15 residues. The ends were cut back, 0 bases at V and 2 bases at J, with 9 bases in the middle. The V gene's germline CDR1 is LGHNA and CDR2 YSLEER. DNA of the CDR3: TGCGCCAGCAGCCAAGATAGGGGACCCACAGATACGCAGTATTTT. This codes for CASSQDRGPTDTQYF.

This clone has a handful of counts. The chain carries TRBV5-1 and TRBJ1-1; the match to TRBD1 covers 7 bases. The J segment lost 8 bases and the V segment lost 4 bases, leaving 14 bases of the junction unmatched. CDR1 and CDR2 from the germline V gene are SGHRS and YFSETQ. The CDR3 is 15 residues long. The CDR3 DNA is TGCGCCAGCAGCCTGAACCCCGGGACAGCCGACGAAGCTTTCTTT. Its translation is CASSLNPGTADEAFF.

This clone was observed a handful of times. The gene calls are TRBV25-1 and TRBJ2-1, with 7 bases identical to TRBD2. The CDR3 contains 13 residues. V shed 7 bases and J 4 bases; nucleotides not matched to a gene: 4. Germline loops: CDR1 MGHDK, CDR2 SYGVNS. The CDR3 loop reads CASKLGGYNEQFF. CDR3 coding DNA: TGTGCCAGCAAGCTGGGGGGGTACAATGAGCAGTTCTTC. The whole variable domain, filled in from reference TRBV25-1 and TRBJ2-1, reads EADIYQTPRYLVIGTGKKITLECSQTMGHDKMYWYQQDPGMELHLIHYSYGVNSTEKGDLSSESTVSRIRTEHFPLTLESARPSHTSQYLCASKLGGYNEQFFGPGTRLTVL.

This clone was counted only a few times. The rearrangement joins TRBV7-2 to TRBJ2-7; D gene uncertain. The CDR3 has 12 amino acids. Germline V gene sequence: CDR1 SGHTA, CDR2 FQGNSA. V lost 5 bases, J lost 4 bases, and 9 bases lay in between. For the CDR3, the DNA is TGTGCCAGCAGCCTCAATCAATACGAGCAGTACGTC. This translates into CASSLNQYEQYV.

The sample holds many counts of this clone. The rearrangement uses TRBV29-1 and TRBJ2-7; D is perhaps TRBD1 (5 bases). CDR3 size: 13 residues. Deletions cut 2 bases from V and 5 bases from J, with 13 bases between. The germline CDR1 and CDR2 sequences are SQVTM and ANQGSEA. The DNA for the CDR3 is TGCAGCGTTGAATGGGGCCTAGGGAACGAGCAGTACTTC. Translating gives CSVEWGLGNEQYF.

The chain uses TRBV9 and TRBJ2-1, with 7 bases lining up with TRBD2. Germline CDR1 is SGDLS and CDR2 is YYNGEE. The V gene end was trimmed by 4 bases and the J gene end by 2 bases; junction bases not matched to a gene: 6. The CDR3 length is 15 residues. The CDR3 DNA is TGTGCCAGCAGCCTGGGGAGGGGTCCCTACAATGAGCAGTTCTTC. Translated, it gives CASSLGRGPYNEQFF.

The chain combines TRBV16 with TRBJ1-5; 8 nucleotides agree with TRBD1. V lost 6 bases and J lost 9; bases outside the gene matches: 13. Germline V gene sequence: CDR1 KGHSY, CDR2 FQNENV. The CDR3 loop spans 15 amino acids. The CDR3 loop reads CASSNAGGTQGPQHF. The CDR3 coding sequence is TGTGCCAGCAGTAATGCAGGGGGCACCCAAGGGCCCCAGCATTTT.